This entry lists 20 T cell receptor beta chains sequenced from one sample in a study of T cells in women clearing cervical HPV infection. TCRdb's copy holds only in-frame clones and misses some; the assay was immunoSEQ multiplex PCR. The sample has approximately 33,000 clones. The specimen was blood buffy coat. The receptors stem from a woman aged 18-70 years with a cervical HPV16 infection that either progressed to CIN3+ or cleared (not recorded which).

About this clone: The DNA ends 3 residues before the CDR3 does, and the rest of the CDR3 is filled in from the germline J gene. The chain is built from TRBV10-1 and TRBJ2-2; D gene uncertain. CDR3 length: 15 residues. Germline CDR1 reads WNHNN; CDR2 reads SYGVQD (reference sequence). V was clipped by 6 bases and J by 4 bases, with 15 bases between them. Incomplete CDR3 DNA: TGCGCCAGCAGCGCCGAGCAGGCTGGCACCGGGGAG. It translates to CASSAEQAGTGE. The full CDR3 protein is CASSAEQAGTGELFF.

As to this clone: The read terminates 3 residues ahead of where the CDR3 ends, so the germline J gene completes it. The rearrangement uses TRBV7-2 and TRBJ1-1; TRBD1 matches at 8 bases. Germline V gene sequence: CDR1 SGHTA, CDR2 FQGNSA. Losses at the gene ends were 3 bases for V and 0 bases for J; bases not matched to a gene: 3. This CDR3 region has 15 residues. CDR3 DNA, as far as it was read: TGTGCCAGCAGCTTGGGGACAGGCATGAACACTGAA. Its translation: CASSLGTGMNTE. The full CDR3 reads CASSLGTGMNTEAFF.

Here the CDR3 reads CASSLTGETDTQYF. The DNA read from the CDR3 is TGTGCCAGCAGCTTGACAGGGGAGACAGATACG. The chain is built from TRBV7-2 and TRBJ2-3, with 8 bases that match TRBD1. Coverage ceases 3 residues before the CDR3 finishes, and the germline J gene fills in the end. The CDR3 runs 14 residues. Trimming at V came to 3 bases and at J to 3 bases, leaving 2 bases not matched to a gene. Per germline, CDR1 SGHTA and CDR2 FQGNSA.

CDR3 region: CASSPTTGTDTQYF. The CDR3 DNA, read in part, is TGTGCCAGCTCACCCACCACGGGCACAGATACG. The V and J genes are TRBV18 and TRBJ2-3; D unresolved. The CDR3 goes on 3 residues after the read ends, and that part is filled in from the germline J gene. The V gene's germline CDR1 is KGHSH and CDR2 LQKENI. The CDR3 loop spans 14 amino acids. V was clipped by 3 bases and J by 1 base, with 8 bases between them.

On this clone: The read terminates 3 residues ahead of where the CDR3 ends, so the germline J gene completes it. This chain connects TRBV7-3 to TRBJ1-2, with 8 bases fitting TRBD1. Trimming took 3 bases from V and 7 from J; bases not matched to a gene: 16. The CDR3 consists of 17 residues. Germline V CDR1 and CDR2: SGHTA, FQGTGA. The CDR3 sequence is CASSFLSGTGGVGGYTF. Incomplete CDR3 DNA: TGTGCCAGCAGCTTCCTTTCAGGGACAGGTGGGGTAGGTGGC.

A note on this clone: The read terminates 3 residues before the CDR3 end, so the remaining end is supplied by the germline J gene. This chain links TRBV18 with TRBJ1-5; 8 bases are shared with TRBD1. With 5 bases clipped from V and 0 bases from J, the junction kept 6 bases outside the gene matches. CDR1 KGHSH and CDR2 LQKENI come from the germline V gene. The CDR3 spans 16 residues. CDR3 amino acids: CASSGGQGYSNQPQHF. CDR3 DNA (partial): TGTGCCAGCTCAGGAGGACAGGGCTATAGCAATCAGCCC.

Notes on this clone: The read comes to an end 3 residues before the CDR3 does, leaving the germline J gene to fill in the end. This chain links TRBV7-3 with TRBJ2-3; D unclear. Germline CDR1 SGHTA, CDR2 FQGTGA. The CDR3 has 13 residues. The CDR3 loop reads CASSLEVQETQYF. The sequenced CDR3 bases are TGTGCCAGCAGCTTAGAGGTACAAGAGACG.

As regards this clone: The CDR3 end is not reached by the read, which stops 3 residues before it; the germline J gene fills it in. V gene TRBV12-3 or TRBV12-4 combines with J gene TRBJ2-2, with unresolved D. The CDR3 covers 14 residues. The V gene lost 6 bases and the J gene lost 7 bases, with 15 bases spanning the gap. The CDR3 bases that were read are TGTGCCAGCAGGGGTGACTCTTGGCGCGGGGAG. The encoded protein is CASRGDSWRGE. The CDR3 as a whole reads CASRGDSWRGELFF.

As for this clone: The read halts 3 residues ahead of the CDR3 end, with the missing end drawn from the germline J gene. J is TRBJ1-1 and V is TRBV30; D remains unclear. Germline V gene lookup returns CDR1 GTSNPN and CDR2 SVGIG (reference sequence). Trimming took 3 bases from V and 1 from J, leaving 6 bases between them. CDR3 length: 12 amino acids. The CDR3 loop is CAWRQGNTEAFF. The sequenced CDR3 bases are TGTGCCTGGAGACAAGGGAACACTGAA.

Worth noting for this clone: Sequencing ends 3 residues short of the CDR3 end; the germline J gene provides the rest. The V and J genes are TRBV20-1 and TRBJ2-5, with TRBD1 matching over 8 bases. CDR3 length: 14 amino acids. Trimming took 3 bases from V and 1 from J; bases not matched to a gene: 4. Germline V gives CDR1 DFQATT, CDR2 SNEGSKA (reference sequence). The CDR3 is CSARTGVPQETQYF. CDR3 bases read: TGCAGTGCTAGGACAGGGGTTCCCCAAGAGACC.

Details on this clone: The CDR3 end lies 3 residues beyond the end of the read and is filled in from the germline J gene. The sample holds other DNA sequences that translate to the same CDR3. The gene calls are TRBV18 and TRBJ2-7; no clear D gene. Germline CDR1 and CDR2: KGHSH and LQKENI. The length of the CDR3 is 12 residues. V was trimmed by 6 bases and J by 0 bases, leaving 6 bases between them. CDR3 DNA (partial): TGTGCCAGCTCCCCCAGCTCCTACGAG. It codes for CASSPSSYE. The whole CDR3 is CASSPSSYEQYF.

To note about this clone: The read is 3 residues too short to cover the CDR3 end, so that end is filled in from the germline J gene. This sequence joins TRBV14 and TRBJ2-7; TRBD2 agrees at 8 bases. The CDR3 runs to 16 residues. Germline V gene data show CDR1 as SGHDN and CDR2 as FVKESK. V trimming: 1 base; J trimming: 3 bases; junction bases outside the gene matches: 8. The sequenced part of the CDR3 DNA is TGTGCCAGCAGCCAAGTAGGAGCGGGAGCTCTCTACGAG. It yields the protein CASSQVGAGALYE. The whole CDR3 sequence is CASSQVGAGALYEQYF.

For this clone: From the germline J gene comes the end of the CDR3, since the read stops 3 residues before it. J is TRBJ2-5 and V is TRBV20-1; tentative D call: TRBD1 (5 bases). The germline V gene encodes CDR1 DFQATT and CDR2 SNEGSKA (reference sequence). Trimming cost V 3 bases and J 3 bases, with 8 bases left between them. The CDR3 sequence is 12 residues long. The part of the CDR3 DNA that was read is TGCAGTGCTAGGAAAGGGGAAGAGACC. It encodes CSARKGEET. The CDR3, in full, reads CSARKGEETQYF.

As to this clone: The observed sequence ends 3 residues before the CDR3 terminus, with the missing tail filled in from the germline J gene. The rearrangement links TRBV5-1 to TRBJ1-2; TRBD1 might be the D (6 bases). Deletions cut 1 base from V and 6 bases from J, with 7 bases between. This CDR3 is 12 amino acids long. The germline gives CDR1 SGHRS, CDR2 YFSETQ. The covered CDR3 bases are TGCGCCAGCAGCTTGTACAGGGATGGC. Amino acids: CASSLYRDG. The whole CDR3 sequence reads CASSLYRDGYTF.

On this clone itself: The read halts 3 residues ahead of the CDR3 end, with the missing end drawn from the germline J gene. The rearrangement links TRBV7-9 to TRBJ1-2, with D possibly matching TRBD1 (6 bases). CDR3 size: 14 residues. Germline-derived CDR1 and CDR2 are SEHNR and FQNEAQ (reference sequence). Trimming removed 3 bases from V and 2 bases from J, with 10 bases in between. CDR3 DNA (partial): TGTGCCAGCAGCTTCAGGGGAGGAAACTATGGC. The encoded protein is CASSFRGGNYG. The full CDR3 reads CASSFRGGNYGYTF.

A word on this clone: Read data end 3 residues before the CDR3 end; the end is taken from the germline J gene. V and J are TRBV4-1 and TRBJ2-1; 9 nucleotides line up with TRBD2. V lost 3 bases and J lost 8; bases outside the gene matches: 8. The CDR3 runs to 15 residues. Germline V gene data show CDR1 as MGHRA and CDR2 as YSYEKL. The part of the CDR3 DNA that was read is TGCGCCAGCAGCCACCCACAAGCGGGAGGACATGAG. Encoded protein: CASSHPQAGGHE. The CDR3, in full, reads CASSHPQAGGHEQFF.

Points on this clone: The CDR3 is cut off 3 residues early in the read; its end comes from the germline J gene. The rearrangement uses TRBV29-1 and TRBJ2-7, with D possibly matching TRBD2 (5 bases). V gave up 0 bases and J gave up 6 bases, with 18 bases separating them. The CDR3 totals 15 residues. Germline V gene data show CDR1 as SQVTM and CDR2 as ANQGSEA. The CDR3 DNA, read in part, is TGCAGCGTTGAAGATTCGGACTCCGTCTATCGCGAG. Its translation is CSVEDSDSVYRE. The full CDR3 is CSVEDSDSVYREQYF.

Regarding this clone: The read terminates 3 residues ahead of where the CDR3 ends, so the germline J gene completes it. This sequence joins TRBV5-1 and TRBJ2-5; TRBD1 aligns across 7 bases. This CDR3 comprises 15 residues. Germline trimming cut 3 bases from V and 2 bases from J; bases unmatched to any gene: 7. Germline lookup yields CDR1 SGHRS and CDR2 YFSETQ. The CDR3 is CASSSAPRGQETQYF. Incomplete CDR3 DNA: TGCGCCAGCAGCTCGGCCCCCAGGGGGCAAGAGACC. The full variable domain, completed using reference TRBV5-1 and TRBJ2-5, is KAGVTQTPRYLIKTRGQQVTLSCSPISGHRSVSWYQQTPGQGLQFLFEYFSETQRNKGNFPGRFSGRQFSNSRSEMNVSTLELGDSALYLCASSSAPRGQETQYFGPGTRLLVL.

The chain's CDR3 is CASGLVLSGGANEQFF. The DNA read from the CDR3 is TGTGCTAGTGGTTTGGTACTTAGCGGGGGGGCAAATGAG. The V gene is TRBV12-5, the J gene TRBJ2-1; 11 bases align to TRBD2. The read falls 3 residues short of the CDR3 end, and the missing part is taken from the germline J gene. The CDR3 extends over 16 amino acids. Germline V gene lookup returns CDR1 LGHNT and CDR2 FRNRAP. After removal of 0 bases from V and 7 bases from J, the junction contained 5 bases not matched to a gene.

Concerning this clone itself: The read falls 3 residues short of the CDR3 end, and the missing part is taken from the germline J gene. V gene TRBV7-2 combines with J gene TRBJ2-1; 13 nucleotides line up with TRBD2. The CDR3 has 15 residues. Unmatched junction bases numbered 6, after V lost 8 bases and J lost 5 bases. The germline V gene has CDR1 SGHTA and CDR2 FQGNSA. This chain's CDR3 is CASERLAGGHNEQFF. The sequenced part of the CDR3 DNA is TGTGCCAGCGAAAGACTAGCGGGGGGTCACAATGAG. The whole variable domain, filled in from reference TRBV7-2 and TRBJ2-1, reads GAGVSQSPSNKVTEKGKDVELRCDPISGHTALYWYRQSLGQGLEFLIYFQGNSAPDKSGLPSDRFSAERTGGSVSTLTIQRTQQEDSAVYLCASERLAGGHNEQFFGPGTRLTVL.